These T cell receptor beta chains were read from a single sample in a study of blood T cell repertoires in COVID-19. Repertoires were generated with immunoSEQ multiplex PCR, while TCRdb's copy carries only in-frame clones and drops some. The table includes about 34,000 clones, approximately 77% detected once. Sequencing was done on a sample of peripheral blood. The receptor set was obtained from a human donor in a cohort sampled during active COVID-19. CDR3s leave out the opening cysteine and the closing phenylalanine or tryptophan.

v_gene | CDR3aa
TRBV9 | ASSTQGGSYNEQF
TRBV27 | ASSLKGTDNYGYT
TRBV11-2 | ASSSWGGQANEQF
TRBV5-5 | ASSVELANYGYT
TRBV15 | ATSRLTSGSASREQF
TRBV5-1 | ASSFSPGSGNTIY
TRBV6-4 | ASSDWWYSTFYGYT
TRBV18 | ASSPPTSGRFNEQF
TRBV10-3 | AISVQQVDFYEQY
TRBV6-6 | ASTSSPGQGNTEAF
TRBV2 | AITRQGAPSGANVLT
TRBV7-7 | ARKGTGNEQY
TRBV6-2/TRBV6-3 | ASSYSTGDTQY
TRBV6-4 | ASSGGEDSATGELF
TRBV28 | ASSSPGQGARNQPQH